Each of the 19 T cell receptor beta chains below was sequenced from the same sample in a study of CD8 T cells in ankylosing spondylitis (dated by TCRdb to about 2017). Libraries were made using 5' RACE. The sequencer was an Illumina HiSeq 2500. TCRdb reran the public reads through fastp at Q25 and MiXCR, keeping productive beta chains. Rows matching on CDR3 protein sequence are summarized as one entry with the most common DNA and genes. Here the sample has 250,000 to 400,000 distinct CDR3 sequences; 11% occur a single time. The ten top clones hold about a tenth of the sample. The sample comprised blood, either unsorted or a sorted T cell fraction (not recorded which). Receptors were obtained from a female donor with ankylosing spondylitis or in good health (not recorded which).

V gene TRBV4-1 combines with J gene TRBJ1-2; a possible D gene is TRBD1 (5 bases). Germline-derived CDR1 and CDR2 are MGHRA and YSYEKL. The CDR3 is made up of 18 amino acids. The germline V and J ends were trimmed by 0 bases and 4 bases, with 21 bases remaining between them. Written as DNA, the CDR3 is TGCGCCAGCAGCCAAGATCCAACGGCCGGGGGAAGCCTCTATGGCTACACCTTC. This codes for CASSQDPTAGGSLYGYTF.

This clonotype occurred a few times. The DNA of the CDR3 is TGCGCCAGCAGCTTGGTTTCGGCAGGTCTTTCCCCCGGGGAGCTGTTTTTT. Translating gives CASSLVSAGLSPGELFF. V and J are TRBV5-1 and TRBJ2-2; no clear D gene. The length of the CDR3 is 17 residues. The V gene lost 0 bases and the J gene lost 6 bases, with 18 bases spanning the gap. Germline assignment: CDR1 SGHRS and CDR2 YFSETQ. Drawing the rest from reference TRBV5-1 and TRBJ2-2, the complete variable domain is KAGVTQTPRYLIKTRGQQVTLSCSPISGHRSVSWYQQTPGQGLQFLFEYFSETQRNKGNFPGRFSGRQFSNSRSEMNVSTLELGDSALYLCASSLVSAGLSPGELFFGEGSRLTVL.

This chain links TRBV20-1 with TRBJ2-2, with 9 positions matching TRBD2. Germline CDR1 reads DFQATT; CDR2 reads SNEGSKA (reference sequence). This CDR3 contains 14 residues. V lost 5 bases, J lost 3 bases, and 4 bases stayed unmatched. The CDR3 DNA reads TGCAGTGCTGATAGCGGGAGACACACCGGGGAGCTGTTTTTT. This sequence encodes CSADSGRHTGELFF.

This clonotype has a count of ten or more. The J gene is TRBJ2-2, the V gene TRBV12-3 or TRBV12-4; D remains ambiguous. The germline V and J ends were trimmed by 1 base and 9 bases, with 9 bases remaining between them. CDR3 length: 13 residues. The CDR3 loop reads CASSLEGRRELFF. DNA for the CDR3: TGTGCCAGCAGTTTAGAGGGTCGCCGGGAGCTGTTTTTT.

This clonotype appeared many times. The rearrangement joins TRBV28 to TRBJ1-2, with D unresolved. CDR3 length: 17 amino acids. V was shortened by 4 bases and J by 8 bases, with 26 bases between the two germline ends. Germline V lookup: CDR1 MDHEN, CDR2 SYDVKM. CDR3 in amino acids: CASSSEKGHSSTWGYTF. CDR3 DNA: TGTGCCAGCAGTTCTGAAAAGGGCCATTCCTCAACTTGGGGCTACACCTTC.

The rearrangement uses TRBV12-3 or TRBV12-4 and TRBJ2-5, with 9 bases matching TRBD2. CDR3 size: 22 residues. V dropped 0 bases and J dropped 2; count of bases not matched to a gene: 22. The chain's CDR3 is CASSLARIGTSRTSERQETQYF. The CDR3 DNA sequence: TGTGCCAGCAGTTTAGCCCGAATTGGGACTAGCCGTACCTCCGAGAGGCAAGAGACCCAGTACTTC.

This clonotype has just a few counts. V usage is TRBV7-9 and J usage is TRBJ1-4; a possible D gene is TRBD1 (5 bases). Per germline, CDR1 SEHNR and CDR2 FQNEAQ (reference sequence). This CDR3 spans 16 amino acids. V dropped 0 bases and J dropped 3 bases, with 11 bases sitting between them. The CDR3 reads CASSLAARGPNEKLFF. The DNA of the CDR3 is TGTGCCAGCAGCTTAGCCGCCCGGGGCCCTAATGAAAAACTGTTTTTT.

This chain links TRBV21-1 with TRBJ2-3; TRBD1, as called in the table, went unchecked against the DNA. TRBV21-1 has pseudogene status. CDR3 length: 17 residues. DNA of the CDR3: TGTGCCAGCAGCAAAGATGGGGGCGGATCAGCCACAGATACGCAGTATTTT. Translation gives CASSKDGGGSATDTQYF.

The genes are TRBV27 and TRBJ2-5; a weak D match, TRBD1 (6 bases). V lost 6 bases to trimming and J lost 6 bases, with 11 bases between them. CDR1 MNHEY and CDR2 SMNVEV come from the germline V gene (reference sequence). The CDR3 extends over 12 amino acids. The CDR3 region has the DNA TGTGCCAGCAGGACAGGTGGGAAGACCCAGTACTTC. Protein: CASRTGGKTQYF.

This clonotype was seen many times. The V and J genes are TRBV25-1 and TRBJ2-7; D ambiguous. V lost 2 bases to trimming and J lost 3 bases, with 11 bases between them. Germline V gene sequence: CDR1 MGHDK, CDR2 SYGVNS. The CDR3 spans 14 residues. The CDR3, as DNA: TGTGCCAGCAGTGAAGGTATGGAGATCTACGAGCAGTACTTC. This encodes CASSEGMEIYEQYF.

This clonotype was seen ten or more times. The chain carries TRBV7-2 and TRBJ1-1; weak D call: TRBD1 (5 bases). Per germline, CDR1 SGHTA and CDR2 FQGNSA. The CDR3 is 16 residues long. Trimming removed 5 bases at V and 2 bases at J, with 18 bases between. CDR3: CASSPLGQGTNTEAFF. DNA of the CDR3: TGTGCCAGCAGCCCCCTCGGCCAGGGCACTAACACTGAAGCTTTCTTT.

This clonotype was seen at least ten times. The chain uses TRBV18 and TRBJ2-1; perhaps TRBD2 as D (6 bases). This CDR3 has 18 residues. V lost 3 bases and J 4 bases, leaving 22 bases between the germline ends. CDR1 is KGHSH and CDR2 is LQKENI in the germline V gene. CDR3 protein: CASSPGERAGLGYNEQFF. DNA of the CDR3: TGTGCCAGCTCACCCGGGGAAAGGGCGGGACTCGGTTACAATGAGCAGTTCTTC.

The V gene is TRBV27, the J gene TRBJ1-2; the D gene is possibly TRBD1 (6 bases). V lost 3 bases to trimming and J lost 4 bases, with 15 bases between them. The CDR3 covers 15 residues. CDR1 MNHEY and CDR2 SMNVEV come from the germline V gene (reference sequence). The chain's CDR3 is CASSLEMGTIYGYTF. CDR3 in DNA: TGTGCCAGCAGTTTGGAAATGGGGACAATCTATGGCTACACCTTC.

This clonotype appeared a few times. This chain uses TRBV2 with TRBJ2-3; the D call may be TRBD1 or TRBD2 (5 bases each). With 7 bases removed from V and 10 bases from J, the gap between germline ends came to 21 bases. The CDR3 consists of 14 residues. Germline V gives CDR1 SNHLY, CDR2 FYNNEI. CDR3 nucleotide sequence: TGTGCCAGCACAGAGCCGGGACCGTGGTTTTCGCAGTATTTT. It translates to CASTEPGPWFSQYF.

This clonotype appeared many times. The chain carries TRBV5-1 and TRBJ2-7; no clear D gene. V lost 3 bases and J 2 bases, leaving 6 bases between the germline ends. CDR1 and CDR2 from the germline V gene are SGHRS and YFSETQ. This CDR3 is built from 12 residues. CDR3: CASSSQTYEQYF. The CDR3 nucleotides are TGCGCCAGCAGCTCCCAGACCTACGAGCAGTACTTC.

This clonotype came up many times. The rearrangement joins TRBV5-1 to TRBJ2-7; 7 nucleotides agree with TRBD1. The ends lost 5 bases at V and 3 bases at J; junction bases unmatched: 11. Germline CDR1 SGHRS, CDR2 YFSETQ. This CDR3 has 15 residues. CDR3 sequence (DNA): TGCGCCAGCAGGCCTACCTGGGACAGATTCTACGAGCAGTACTTC. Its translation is CASRPTWDRFYEQYF.

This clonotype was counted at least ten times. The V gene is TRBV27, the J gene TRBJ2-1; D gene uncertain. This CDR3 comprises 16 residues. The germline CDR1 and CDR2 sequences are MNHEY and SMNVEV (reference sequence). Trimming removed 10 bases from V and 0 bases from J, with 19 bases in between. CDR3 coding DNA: TGTGCCACCCTCCCCCGATTAGGAACCTCCTACAATGAGCAGTTCTTC. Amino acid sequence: CATLPRLGTSYNEQFF.

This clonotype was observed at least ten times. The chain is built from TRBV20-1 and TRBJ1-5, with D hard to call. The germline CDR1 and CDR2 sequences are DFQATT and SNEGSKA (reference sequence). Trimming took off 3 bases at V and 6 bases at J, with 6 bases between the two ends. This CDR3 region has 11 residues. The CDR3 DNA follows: TGCAGTGCTAGTGATGGTCAGCCCCAGCATTTT. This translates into CSASDGQPQHF.

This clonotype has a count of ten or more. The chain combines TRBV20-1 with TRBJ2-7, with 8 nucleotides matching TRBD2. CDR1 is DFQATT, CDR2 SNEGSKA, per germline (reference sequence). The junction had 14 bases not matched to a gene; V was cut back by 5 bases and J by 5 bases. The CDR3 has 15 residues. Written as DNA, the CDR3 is TGCAGTGCTTCATATTTCTTCGGGAGGGAAAACGAGCAGTACTTC. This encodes CSASYFFGRENEQYF.